A single sample is the source of the 4 T cell receptor beta chains below, sequenced in a study of T cell repertoires in cytomegalovirus infection. No antigen has been assigned to these receptors. One entry per CDR3 protein results from TCRdb running MiXCR on the reads. The data show about 700,000 distinct CDR3 sequences, with 30% to 35% seen just once and about 20% held by the top ten. The sequencing used cultured PBMCs, collected from culture after CMV antigen stimulation. All receptors come from a human donor in good health (CMV status not recorded). Some clones in this sample may be carry-over from other donors' samples.

V gene TRBV5-3 combines with J gene TRBJ2-7; 9 nucleotides align to TRBD2. TRBV5-3 is noted as an ORF with a role that remains uncertain. The CDR3 contains 14 residues. V shed 8 bases, J shed 5 bases, and the junction held 11 bases outside the gene matches. The CDR3 region has the DNA TGTGCCAGCAGTTTCAGGACTAGCGCTGACGAGCAGTACTTC. This encodes CASSFRTSADEQYF.

V and J are TRBV6-2 or TRBV6-3 and TRBJ2-3; 8 positions match TRBD1. Trimming at V came to 7 bases and at J to 0 bases, leaving 12 bases not matched to a gene. The germline gives CDR1 MNHEY, CDR2 SVGEGT. The CDR3 extends over 17 amino acids. CDR3 nucleotides: TGTGCCAGCAACACACCCGACAGGGGAACCAGCACAGATACGCAGTATTTT. This codes for CASNTPDRGTSTDTQYF.

The chain has TRBV15 and TRBJ1-6; the D is unclear. Germline CDR1 is LNHNV and CDR2 is YYDKDF (reference sequence). This CDR3 is 14 amino acids long. With 0 bases removed from V and 6 bases from J, the gap between germline ends came to 6 bases. CDR3 sequence (DNA): TGTGCCACCAGCAGAGATCCGGCTAATTCACCCCTCCACTTT. Protein sequence: CATSRDPANSPLHF.

The chain recombines TRBV19 with TRBJ1-1; tentative D call: TRBD1 (5 bases). CDR1 and CDR2 from the germline V gene are LNHDA and SQIVND (reference sequence). CDR3 length equals 14 residues. Trimming pared 3 bases from V and 1 base from J, leaving 9 bases between. The CDR3 DNA sequence: TGTGCCAGTAGTATCCCAGGGCGGAACACTGAAGCTTTCTTT. This sequence encodes CASSIPGRNTEAFF. The full variable domain, in which reference TRBV19 and TRBJ1-1 provide the parts outside the CDR3, is DGGITQSPKYLFRKEGQNVTLSCEQNLNHDAMYWYRQDPGQGLRLIYYSQIVNDFQKGDIAEGYSVSREKKESFPLTVTSAQKNPTAFYLCASSIPGRNTEAFFGQGTRLTVV.